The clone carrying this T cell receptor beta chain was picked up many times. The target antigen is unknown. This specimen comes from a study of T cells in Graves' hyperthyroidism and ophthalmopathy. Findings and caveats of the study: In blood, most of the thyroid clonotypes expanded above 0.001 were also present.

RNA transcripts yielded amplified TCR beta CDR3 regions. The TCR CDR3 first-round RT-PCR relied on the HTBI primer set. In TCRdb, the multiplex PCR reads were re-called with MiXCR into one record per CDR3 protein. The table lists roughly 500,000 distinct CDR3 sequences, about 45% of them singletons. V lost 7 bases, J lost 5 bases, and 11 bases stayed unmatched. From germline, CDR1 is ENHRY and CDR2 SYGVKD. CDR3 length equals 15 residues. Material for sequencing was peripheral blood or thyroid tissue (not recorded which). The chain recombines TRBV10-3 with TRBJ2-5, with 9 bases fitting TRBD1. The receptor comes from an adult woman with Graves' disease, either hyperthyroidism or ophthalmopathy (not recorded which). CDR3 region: CAITPGTGPGETQYF. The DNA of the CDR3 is TGTGCCATCACTCCAGGGACAGGGCCGGGGGAGACCCAGTACTTC.